This TCR beta chain derives from a study of T-cell memory formation after mild COVID-19. TCRalpha and TCRbeta libraries used 5'RACE with constant-segment primers and UMIs. TCRdb re-analysed the 5' RACE reads in MiXCR, keeping a single row per CDR3 protein. The sample consists of 380,000 or so distinct CDR3 sequences, approximately 15% of them appearing once. Sequencing used PBMCs or a T cell subset sorted from them (not recorded which). The TCR originated in a man aged 18 to 29 who had mild COVID-19 (a few samples of this study predate the infection). Cell type and time point are not known.

CDR3 DNA sequence: TGTGCCAGCGCCCGAGATGGGGGTCATTACAATGAGCAGTTCTTC. Translation gives CASARDGGHYNEQFF. The V gene is TRBV6-4, the J gene TRBJ2-1; D is perhaps TRBD1 or TRBD2 (5 bases each). In germline, CDR1 is MRHNA, CDR2 SNTAGT. This CDR3 spans 15 amino acids. Trimming removed 8 bases from V and 4 bases from J, with 18 bases in between.